These 17 T cell receptor beta chains originate from one sample sequenced in a study of T-cell reconstitution after alpha-beta-depleted transplantation in children. Unique molecular identifiers were built into the TCRbeta library. Using its own MiXCR run on the PCR reads, TCRdb lists one record per CDR3 protein. The data show fewer than 700,000 distinct CDR3 sequences, roughly 13% seen once. The sequencing here drew on PBMCs, mostly from graft donor cells, taken 360 days after TCRalphabeta/CD19-depleted stem cell transplant. The receptors derive from a male patient younger than 18 who had a stem cell transplant for acute myeloid leukemia, so the T cells may come from the graft donor.

The chain has TRBV3-1 and TRBJ1-5; no definite D call. V dropped 0 bases and J dropped 5 bases, with 11 bases sitting between them. Germline V gives CDR1 LGHDT, CDR2 YNNKEL (reference sequence). CDR3 length equals 15 residues. The CDR3 DNA follows: TGTGCCAGCAGCCAAGATAGGCGGTCCCATCAGCCCCAGCATTTT. Encoded protein: CASSQDRRSHQPQHF.

A single count supports this clonotype. V usage is TRBV28 and J usage is TRBJ2-3; D may be TRBD1 or TRBD2 (5 bases each). The V end was cut by 5 bases, the J end by 4 bases, with 13 bases between. The germline V gene encodes CDR1 MDHEN and CDR2 SYDVKM. The CDR3 totals 14 residues. The CDR3: CASSPRVRADTQYF. As DNA, the CDR3 is TGTGCCAGCAGTCCCAGGGTGAGGGCAGATACGCAGTATTTT.

In its sample, this clonotype was seen a few times. V gene TRBV20-1 combines with J gene TRBJ2-7; perhaps TRBD2 as D (6 bases). CDR3 length: 13 amino acids. V was shortened by 1 base and J by 4 bases, with 11 bases between the two germline ends. Germline V gene lookup returns CDR1 DFQATT and CDR2 SNEGSKA (reference sequence). For the CDR3, the DNA is TGCAGTGCTAGAGGGGCGGGGAGTTACGAGCAGTACTTC. Amino acids: CSARGAGSYEQYF.

CDR3 bases: TGCAGTGCCGCGTGGTGGAGGGCCACTGAAGCTTTCTTT. Residues: CSAAWWRATEAFF. The rearrangement uses TRBV20-1 and TRBJ1-1; D is uncertain. The CDR3 contains 13 residues. The germline V gene encodes CDR1 DFQATT and CDR2 SNEGSKA (reference sequence). Trimming cost V 6 bases and J 4 bases, with 15 bases left between them.

CDR3 region: CSVGEAFF. The CDR3, as DNA: TGCAGCGTTGGTGAAGCTTTCTTT. The rearrangement links TRBV29-1 to TRBJ1-1, with D uncertain. Trimming removed 4 bases at V and 7 bases at J, with 1 base between. There are 8 residues in the CDR3. Germline CDR1 reads SQVTM; CDR2 reads ANQGSEA.

This clonotype was observed a handful of times. The genes are TRBV11-1 and TRBJ2-7; 7 nucleotides align to TRBD2. Germline CDR1 is SGHAT and CDR2 is FQDESV (reference sequence). The junction had 11 bases not matched to a gene; V was cut back by 2 bases and J by 4 bases. CDR3 length: 16 residues. This chain's CDR3 is CASSLPGPGLMYEQYF. The CDR3 DNA follows: TGTGCCAGCAGCTTACCCGGACCGGGACTAATGTACGAGCAGTACTTC.

With regard to this clonotype: The conserved closing phenylalanine or tryptophan is absent in this CDR3, likely reflecting a read error. This CDR3 is CASSQDIGGSGNEQFS. DNA of the CDR3: TGTGCCAGCAGCCAAGATATTGGCGGGAGCGGGAATGAGCAGTTCTCC. This chain uses TRBV3-1 with TRBJ2-1; TRBD2 aligns across 7 bases. Unmatched junction bases numbered 9, after V lost 0 bases and J lost 7 bases. This CDR3 spans 16 amino acids. CDR1 and CDR2 (germline): LGHDT, YNNKEL (reference sequence).

This clonotype was recorded at least ten times. J is TRBJ2-1 and V is TRBV15; 11 positions agree with TRBD2. This CDR3 has 17 residues. CDR1 is LNHNV, CDR2 YYDKDF, per germline (reference sequence). Trimming took 0 bases from V and 7 from J; bases not matched to a gene: 8. CDR3 nucleotide sequence: TGTGCCACCAGCAGAGAGGGACTAGCGGTCCCTTTAAATGAGCAGTTCTTC. It specifies CATSREGLAVPLNEQFF.

In nucleotides, the CDR3 is TGTGCCAGCAGTTTATCAGCTAGCGGGAGGGGTTACTCCTACAATGAGCAGTTCTTC. Its translation: CASSLSASGRGYSYNEQFF. The chain couples TRBV28 to TRBJ2-1, with TRBD2 matching 12 bases. The V gene end was trimmed by 1 base and the J gene end by 0 bases; junction bases not matched to a gene: 7. The CDR3 consists of 19 residues. Germline lookup yields CDR1 MDHEN and CDR2 SYDVKM.

This clonotype showed up many times. The chain couples TRBV5-1 to TRBJ2-1; D unclear. V was clipped by 0 bases and J by 8 bases, with 6 bases between them. Germline V gives CDR1 SGHRS, CDR2 YFSETQ. This CDR3 region has 12 residues. CDR3 sequence: CASSLAAHEQFF. CDR3 in DNA: TGCGCCAGCAGCTTGGCGGCGCATGAGCAGTTCTTC.

This clonotype was recorded a few times. This chain connects TRBV28 to TRBJ2-7, with TRBD2 matching 12 bases. The trim removed 6 bases at V and 0 bases at J, leaving 3 bases unmatched. Per germline, CDR1 MDHEN and CDR2 SYDVKM. The CDR3 covers 15 residues. The CDR3 loop reads CASRLAGGPSYEQYF. In nucleotides, the CDR3 is TGTGCCAGCAGGCTAGCGGGAGGGCCCTCCTACGAGCAGTACTTC.

There are a few counts of this clonotype. The chain employs TRBV12-5 and TRBJ2-1; D gene ambiguous. The germline V gene has CDR1 LGHNT and CDR2 FRNRAP. V was clipped by 0 bases and J by 8 bases, with 14 bases between them. The CDR3 length is 15 residues. CDR3 protein: CASGLVVRAGDEQFF. The CDR3 DNA sequence: TGTGCTAGTGGTTTGGTAGTTAGAGCCGGCGATGAGCAGTTCTTC.

The genes are TRBV12-3 or TRBV12-4 and TRBJ2-5; 10 nucleotides match TRBD2. Losses at the gene ends were 6 bases for V and 4 bases for J; bases not matched to a gene: 14. The CDR3 has 17 residues. CDR3 nucleotides: TGTGCCAGCAGATCATTCACTAGCGGGAAGGTAGGAGAGACCCAGTACTTC. This gives the protein CASRSFTSGKVGETQYF.

The rearrangement uses TRBV29-1 and TRBJ2-1; tentative D call: TRBD2 (5 bases). Germline CDR1 reads SQVTM; CDR2 reads ANQGSEA. The CDR3 loop spans 14 amino acids. Trimming left V 5 bases short and J 8 bases short, with 19 bases between. The CDR3, as DNA: TGCAGCGTTATGGGTGGAGTGGGGAGAGATGAGCAGTTCTTC. This sequence encodes CSVMGGVGRDEQFF.

This chain joins TRBV3-1 and TRBJ2-2; 7 bases fit TRBD1. CDR1 is LGHDT, CDR2 YNNKEL, per germline (reference sequence). Trimming cost V 0 bases and J 6 bases; bases outside gene matches: 4. The CDR3 spans 15 residues. The CDR3 DNA reads TGTGCCAGCAGCCAAGAGAGACAGGGCGCCGGGGAGCTGTTTTTT. Translation gives CASSQERQGAGELFF.

A few counts support this clonotype. The rearrangement uses TRBV4-3 and TRBJ2-1; TRBD1 aligns across 8 bases. Germline-derived CDR1 and CDR2 are LGHNA and YSLEER. CDR3 size: 14 residues. Trimming at V came to 4 bases and at J to 9 bases, leaving 8 bases not matched to a gene. The CDR3 DNA reads as TGCGCCAGCAGCCTACGGACAGGGATGGGTGAGCAGTTCTTC. Translating gives CASSLRTGMGEQFF.

The chain is built from TRBV11-2 and TRBJ2-1; D ambiguous. CDR1 is SGHAT and CDR2 is FQNNGV in the germline V gene. This CDR3 comprises 15 residues. The V gene lost 3 bases and the J gene lost 5 bases, with 14 bases spanning the gap. The CDR3 here is CASSLRSRPHNEQFF. The CDR3 bases are TGTGCCAGCAGCTTGAGATCGAGACCCCACAATGAGCAGTTCTTC. The complete variable domain, with remaining parts taken from reference TRBV11-2 and TRBJ2-1, reads EAGVAQSPRYKIIEKRQSVAFWCNPISGHATLYWYQQILGQGPKLLIQFQNNGVVDDSQLPKDRFSAERLKGVDSTLKIQPAKLEDSAVYLCASSLRSRPHNEQFFGPGTRLTVL.